The entry that follows covers one T cell receptor (beta chain) sequence. All enrollees were about 18 to 89 years old and from 25 or so US areas. Cohorts were based on clinical histories the participants reported. The record originates from a study of blood T cell repertoires in COVID-19. Deletions cut 4 bases from V and 4 bases from J, with 11 bases between. The CDR3 consists of 14 residues. The germline gives CDR1 SGHRS, CDR2 YFSETQ. As originally analysed: Researchers report that nucleated cell counts were estimated from reference gene primer amplification. Data came from immunoSEQ multiplex PCR; TCRdb stores just in-frame clones and leaves some out. That table gives V, J and clone size, and the DNA gave D and trimming. The table has roughly 250,000 clones, 88% seen once; the top ten hold roughly 1.2%.

The sequenced sample consisted of PBMCs or T cells enriched from blood (not recorded which). The sequence derives from a woman aged 40 to 49 with acute COVID-19. This sequence joins TRBV5-1 and TRBJ1-4; D unresolved. CDR3 nucleotides: TGCGCCAGCAGCGATTTCCCCGGTAATGAAAAACTGTTTTTT. Protein product: CASSDFPGNEKLFF.